One and the same sample provided the 15 T cell receptor beta chains below, sequenced in a study of T cells in Graves' hyperthyroidism and ophthalmopathy (dated by TCRdb to the late 2010s). Libraries were prepared through multiplex PCR. Instrument on record: Illumina HiSeq 2000. Amplification of TCR beta CDR3 regions was carried out from RNA transcripts. A first-round RT-PCR of the TCR CDR3 used the HTBI primer set with the Qiagen OneStep RT-PCR kit. The public sequencing data were trimmed at Q25 with fastp and processed into clonotypes with MiXCR by TCRdb, which kept only in-frame beta chains. Rows matching on CDR3 protein sequence are summarized as one entry with the most common DNA and genes. This sample lists over 500,000 distinct CDR3 sequences; 46% were detected once. Of the sample, about 40% is held by the ten largest clones. Input material: peripheral blood or thyroid tissue (not recorded which). Source of these receptors: an adult woman with Graves' disease, either hyperthyroidism or ophthalmopathy (not recorded which).

This clonotype was recorded many times. The chain uses TRBV10-1 and TRBJ2-5; the D gene is possibly TRBD2 (5 bases). CDR1 and CDR2 (germline): WNHNN, SYGVQD (reference sequence). The V and J ends lost 3 bases and 0 bases respectively, with 11 bases between them. The CDR3 consists of 15 residues. The CDR3 sequence is CASSDGAGDQETQYF. The CDR3, as DNA: TGCGCCAGCAGTGATGGAGCCGGGGACCAAGAGACCCAGTACTTC.

The V and J genes are TRBV4-3 and TRBJ1-2; no firm D call. The V gene lost 1 base and the J gene lost 4 bases, with 10 bases spanning the gap. Germline lookup yields CDR1 LGHNA and CDR2 YSLEER. The CDR3 spans 14 residues. CDR3 nucleotides: TGCGCCAGCAGCCAAGGGGTTGGAATCTATGGCTACACCTTC. Amino acids: CASSQGVGIYGYTF.

The chain uses TRBV27 and TRBJ1-6; 7 bases match TRBD1. The CDR3 totals 14 residues. Per germline, CDR1 MNHEY and CDR2 SMNVEV (reference sequence). V trimming: 6 bases; J trimming: 9 bases; junction bases outside the gene matches: 8. The CDR3 here is CASRPGTEASPLHF. CDR3 coding DNA: TGTGCCAGCAGACCGGGGACAGAAGCTTCACCCCTCCACTTT.

The chain recombines TRBV20-1 with TRBJ2-2, with 10 bases that match TRBD1. The germline V gene encodes CDR1 DFQATT and CDR2 SNEGSKA (reference sequence). The CDR3 loop spans 15 amino acids. Trimming cost V 5 bases and J 4 bases; bases outside gene matches: 7. The CDR3 here is CSAQTGGEGTGELFF. CDR3 sequence (DNA): TGCAGTGCTCAGACAGGGGGCGAGGGCACCGGGGAGCTGTTTTTT.

The chain couples TRBV10-3 to TRBJ1-3, with TRBD1 as a possible D gene (5 bases). V lost 5 bases to trimming and J lost 7 bases, with 18 bases between them. The CDR3 runs to 15 residues. Germline V CDR1 and CDR2: ENHRY, SYGVKD. The CDR3 loop reads CAISPQRQSRNTIYF. CDR3 nucleotide sequence: TGTGCCATCAGTCCTCAACGACAGTCTCGTAACACCATATATTTT.

With respect to this clonotype: This may stem from a read error, because a much larger clone lies one nucleotide away. The chain uses TRBV11-2 and TRBJ1-2; D is possibly TRBD1 (6 bases). This CDR3 region has 18 residues. With 8 bases removed from V and 2 bases from J, the gap between germline ends came to 27 bases. The V gene's germline CDR1 is SGHAT and CDR2 FQNNGV. The CDR3 DNA reads TGTGCCAGCGGCCGTGCGAGTACCCGGGACAAAGAAAACTATGGCTACACCTTC. The encoded protein is CASGRASTRDKENYGYTF. Supplemented by reference TRBV11-2 and TRBJ1-2, the full variable domain reads EAGVAQSPRYKIIEKRQSVAFWCNPISGHATLYWYQQILGQGPKLLIQFQNNGVVDDSQLPKDRFSAERLKGVDSTLKIQPAKLEDSAVYLCASGRASTRDKENYGYTFGSGTRLTVV.

DNA of the CDR3: TGCGCCAGCAGCGAAAACTTGGACACTGAAGCTTTCTTT. Amino acids: CASSENLDTEAFF. The rearrangement links TRBV5-1 to TRBJ1-1; no clear D gene. Trimming took 4 bases from V and 3 from J, leaving 10 bases between them. Germline V gives CDR1 SGHRS, CDR2 YFSETQ. The CDR3 runs to 13 residues.

This clonotype was detected only once. The chain has TRBV5-6 and TRBJ2-5, with 9 nucleotides matching TRBD2. CDR3 length: 15 amino acids. V lost 1 base, J lost 2 bases, and 3 bases stayed unmatched. CDR1 and CDR2 (germline): SGHDT, YYEEEE. CDR3 DNA sequence: TGTGCCAGCAGCTTGTACCTAGCGGGGCAAGAGACCCAGTACTTC. Encoded protein: CASSLYLAGQETQYF. Variable domain in full (rest from reference TRBV5-6 and TRBJ2-5): DAGVTQSPTHLIKTRGQQVTLRCSPKSGHDTVSWYQQALGQGPQFIFQYYEEEERQRGNFPDRFSGHQFPNYSSELNVNALLLGDSALYLCASSLYLAGQETQYFGPGTRLLVL.

This clonotype came up a few times. The chain has TRBV20-1 and TRBJ2-2, with a possible D match to TRBD2 (6 bases). With 1 base removed from V and 4 bases from J, the gap between germline ends came to 10 bases. This CDR3 has 14 amino acids. Germline loops: CDR1 DFQATT, CDR2 SNEGSKA (reference sequence). The CDR3 DNA reads TGCAGTGCTAGAGGGCAGGGAGGCACCGGGGAGCTGTTTTTT. Protein sequence: CSARGQGGTGELFF.

V and J are TRBV7-2 and TRBJ2-1; 10 bases match TRBD2. V lost 1 base, J lost 13 bases, and 7 bases stayed unmatched. Germline values: CDR1 SGHTA, CDR2 FQGNSA. This CDR3 region has 14 residues. CDR3 DNA sequence: TGTGCCAGCAGCTTAGGCGGGTTAGCGGGAGGTCAGTTCTTC. Its protein is CASSLGGLAGGQFF.

This clonotype has only a few counts. The chain combines TRBV5-6 with TRBJ2-2, with D unclear. From germline, CDR1 is SGHDT and CDR2 YYEEEE. The CDR3 runs to 15 residues. Trimming took 2 bases from V and 2 from J, leaving 10 bases between them. Here the CDR3 DNA reads TGTGCCAGCAGCTTCCTTCGGCTTAACACCGGGGAGCTGTTTTTT. It translates to CASSFLRLNTGELFF.

The genes are TRBV12-3 or TRBV12-4 and TRBJ1-5; D call uncertain. The V end lost 4 bases, the J end lost 5 bases, and 9 bases lay between the germline ends. This CDR3 has 13 residues. This CDR3 reads CASSWRRDQPQHF. The DNA for the CDR3 is TGTGCCAGCAGTTGGAGAAGGGATCAGCCCCAGCATTTT.

This clonotype was counted only a few times. The gene calls are TRBV29-1 and TRBJ1-6; D perhaps matches TRBD1 (6 bases). The CDR3 runs 13 residues. V lost 8 bases and J lost 7, with 15 bases in between. Germline CDR1 SQVTM, CDR2 ANQGSEA. The CDR3 bases are TGCAGCCGGTGGGGGCTGGGGAATTCACCCCTCCACTTT. Protein product: CSRWGLGNSPLHF.

This clonotype is a singleton in its sample. The genes are TRBV7-9 and TRBJ2-5; 12 nucleotides align to TRBD1. Germline V gives CDR1 SEHNR, CDR2 FQNEAQ (reference sequence). CDR3 length equals 15 residues. Trimming took 3 bases from V and 5 from J; bases not matched to a gene: 4. The CDR3 loop reads CASSFGTGGEETQYF. For the CDR3, the DNA is TGTGCCAGCAGCTTCGGGACAGGGGGCGAGGAGACCCAGTACTTC. The full variable domain, completed using reference TRBV7-9 and TRBJ2-5, is DTGVSQNPRHKITKRGQNVTFRCDPISEHNRLYWYRQTLGQGPEFLTYFQNEAQLEKSRLLSDRFSAERPKGSFSTLEIQRTEQGDSAMYLCASSFGTGGEETQYFGPGTRLLVL.

With respect to this clonotype: A much larger clone differs from this one at a single base, so this may be a read error. No conserved phenylalanine or tryptophan is present at the end of the CDR3, so a read error is the likely explanation. This chain uses TRBV10-3 with TRBJ1-3; D is ambiguous. The V gene's germline CDR1 is ENHRY and CDR2 SYGVKD. This CDR3 is built from 14 residues. The DNA of the CDR3 is TGTGCCAGCAGTGAACGGGCGGGAACGGACACCATATATCTT. Encoded protein: CASSERAGTDTIYL.